The 27 T cell receptor beta chains given below trace back to one sample, sequenced in a study of blood T cells in healthy people across ages. Next came a second PCR, run for roughly 6 to 11 cycles, which used a sample-barcoded 5' primer along with a J-beta primer mix. TCRdb re-called the 5' RACE reads with MiXCR, one entry per CDR3 protein. Of about 320,000 distinct CDR3 sequences in the sample, 25% to 30% were seen once. What was sequenced was blood. The receptors were sampled from a woman in her 70s in good health.

This clonotype appeared a single time. The rearrangement links TRBV7-9 to TRBJ1-4; D is possibly TRBD1 (5 bases). Germline V gene lookup returns CDR1 SEHNR and CDR2 FQNEAQ (reference sequence). This CDR3 is 14 amino acids long. The V gene lost 10 bases and the J gene lost 7 bases, with 19 bases spanning the gap. The CDR3 sequence: CATPGGAGGEKLFF. CDR3 DNA: TGTGCCACCCCAGGAGGGGCGGGAGGTGAAAAACTGTTTTTT.

This chain links TRBV6-6 with TRBJ2-7, with D perhaps matching TRBD1 (6 bases). V lost 2 bases and J lost 0, with 8 bases in between. The CDR3 consists of 14 residues. Looked up from germline, CDR1 is MNHNY and CDR2 is SVGAGI (reference sequence). CDR3 sequence reads: CASSYGTNSYEQYF. CDR3 sequence (DNA): TGTGCCAGCAGTTACGGGACAAACTCCTACGAGCAGTACTTC.

This clonotype was observed a handful of times. This chain uses TRBV5-5 with TRBJ2-5, with D perhaps TRBD2 (5 bases). The CDR3 loop spans 14 amino acids. Per germline, CDR1 SGHKS and CDR2 YYEKEE (reference sequence). Trimming pared 0 bases from V and 4 bases from J, leaving 10 bases between. This chain's CDR3 is CASSLEVGRETQYF. The CDR3 DNA reads TGTGCCAGCAGCTTGGAAGTGGGGAGAGAGACCCAGTACTTC.

V gene TRBV2 combines with J gene TRBJ2-2; 10 bases are a match to TRBD1. The CDR3 runs 17 residues. CDR1 is SNHLY and CDR2 is FYNNEI in the germline V gene. V lost 3 bases, J lost 6 bases, and 10 bases stayed unmatched. The CDR3 is CASSDLGTGVGAGELFF. As DNA, the CDR3 is TGTGCCAGCAGTGATCTCGGGACAGGGGTTGGTGCCGGGGAGCTGTTTTTT.

The chain employs TRBV6-1 and TRBJ1-3; D remains ambiguous. The germline gives CDR1 MNHNS, CDR2 SASEGT. V shed 8 bases and J shed 4 bases, with 12 bases lying between them. This CDR3 region has 13 residues. Here the CDR3 reads CASGVEFGNTIYF. Here the CDR3 DNA reads TGTGCCAGCGGAGTCGAGTTCGGAAACACCATATATTTT.

This chain connects TRBV4-1 to TRBJ2-1; 7 nucleotides match TRBD2. CDR3 size: 17 residues. V trimming: 2 bases; J trimming: 3 bases; junction bases outside the gene matches: 10. Per the germline V gene, CDR1 is MGHRA and CDR2 is YSYEKL. The CDR3 reads CASSQFSGGSGYNEQFF. In DNA, the CDR3 is TGCGCCAGCAGCCAATTTTCAGGCGGGAGTGGCTACAATGAGCAGTTCTTC.

This chain joins TRBV28 and TRBJ2-1; D perhaps matches TRBD1 (6 bases). The germline CDR1 and CDR2 sequences are MDHEN and SYDVKM. The CDR3 runs to 12 residues. Trimming removed 3 bases at V and 14 bases at J, with 14 bases between. The CDR3 DNA sequence: TGTGCCAGCAGTTTGATGGACAGCCCGAAGTTCTTC. Protein sequence: CASSLMDSPKFF.

The rearrangement uses TRBV25-1 and TRBJ1-2; D perhaps matches TRBD1 (5 bases). CDR1 is MGHDK and CDR2 is SYGVNS in the germline V gene. Trimming took 3 bases from V and 2 from J, leaving 7 bases between them. This CDR3 is 13 amino acids long. The DNA of the CDR3 is TGTGCCAGCAGTGAGGGACGGAACTATGGCTACACCTTC. Translated, it gives CASSEGRNYGYTF.

Comments on this clonotype: It is likely a read error, because the conserved phenylalanine at the end of the CDR3 is missing. No DNA is shown, since the ends of the CDR3 on it are uncertain; the CDR3 is the one TCRdb lists. The V call is TRBV7-2, the J call TRBJ2-5; the table's D call, TRBD2, was not checked against the DNA. The CDR3 has 12 residues if both end residues are counted. CDR1 is SGHTA, CDR2 FQGNSA, per germline. CDR3 amino acids: CASSRDQGLPNV.

This clonotype was seen many times. The chain has TRBV28 and TRBJ2-5; D is possibly TRBD2 (5 bases). The DNA end lines up better with TRBJ2-1; the J call may be wrong. The CDR3 has 13 residues. Per the germline V gene, CDR1 is MDHEN and CDR2 is SYDVKM. CDR3 sequence: CASSLPNPGEQFF. Here the CDR3 DNA reads TGTGCCAGCAGTCTCCCTAACCCGGGAGAGCAGTTCTTC.

The chain recombines TRBV2 with TRBJ2-3; the D gene could be TRBD1 or TRBD2 (5 bases each). Germline CDR1 SNHLY, CDR2 FYNNEI. This CDR3 comprises 16 residues. Trimming shortened V by 3 bases and J by 3 bases, and 16 bases separated the two germline ends. CDR3 loop: CASSDDGAGWTDTQYF. CDR3 coding DNA: TGTGCCAGCAGTGACGACGGGGCAGGGTGGACAGATACGCAGTATTTT.

This chain links TRBV5-1 with TRBJ2-6; D possibly uses TRBD1 or TRBD2 (5 bases each). The CDR3 runs to 15 residues. V gave up 4 bases and J gave up 2 bases, with 10 bases separating them. In germline, CDR1 is SGHRS, CDR2 YFSETQ. The CDR3 DNA is TGCGCCAGCAGCCGAGGGGTACCTGGGGCCAACGTCCTGACTTTC. Encoded protein: CASSRGVPGANVLTF.

CDR3 bases: TGTGCCAGCAGCCACCGTCCCCATTCAACTAATGAAAAACTGTTTTTT. Amino acids: CASSHRPHSTNEKLFF. This chain uses TRBV3-1 with TRBJ1-4; D call uncertain. CDR1 is LGHDT, CDR2 YNNKEL, per germline (reference sequence). Trimming shortened V by 3 bases and J by 0 bases, and 11 bases separated the two germline ends. The CDR3 contains 16 residues.

This clonotype was observed a single time. V is TRBV20-1 and J is TRBJ1-3; D remains ambiguous. This CDR3 is 15 amino acids long. Deletions cut 0 bases from V and 4 bases from J, with 13 bases between. In germline, CDR1 is DFQATT, CDR2 SNEGSKA (reference sequence). CDR3 residues: CSARDRRSGGNTIYF. CDR3 sequence (DNA): TGCAGTGCTAGAGATCGCAGGTCTGGAGGAAACACCATATATTTT.

This clonotype was recorded at least ten times. CDR3 protein: CASSLRRERGYEQYF. CDR3 nucleotide sequence: TGTGCCAGCAGCTTGAGGCGGGAGCGCGGCTACGAGCAGTACTTC. The chain combines TRBV7-8 with TRBJ2-7; 7 bases map to TRBD2. Germline V gene data show CDR1 as SGHVS and CDR2 as FQNEAQ. V was clipped by 3 bases and J by 3 bases; unmatched bases: 8. CDR3 length equals 15 residues.

This clonotype has only a few counts. The rearrangement links TRBV29-1 to TRBJ2-7; D perhaps matches TRBD2 (6 bases). The germline V gene encodes CDR1 SQVTM and CDR2 ANQGSEA. The V end lost 2 bases, the J end lost 3 bases, and 11 bases lay between the germline ends. The CDR3 spans 13 residues. The CDR3 reads CSVESGRLYEQYF. The CDR3 bases are TGCAGCGTTGAATCCGGGAGACTCTACGAGCAGTACTTC.

The J gene is TRBJ1-2, the V gene TRBV27, with D perhaps matching TRBD1 (6 bases). V was clipped by 0 bases and J by 6 bases, with 20 bases between them. CDR1 is MNHEY and CDR2 is SMNVEV in the germline V gene (reference sequence). The CDR3 covers 17 residues. CDR3 coding DNA: TGTGCCAGCAGTTTATCGTCCCGGACAGTCAGGGTTAATGGCTACACCTTC. This encodes CASSLSSRTVRVNGYTF.

In this sample, this clonotype turned up a few times. The chain combines TRBV6-5 with TRBJ2-5; 7 bases map to TRBD2. The end of the DNA aligns better with TRBJ2-1, so the J call may be wrong. The CDR3 is 14 residues long. Germline CDR1 is MNHEY and CDR2 is SVGAGI. The CDR3 region has the DNA TGTGCCAGCAGTCAACGGACTAGTAGGAATGAGCAGTTCTTC. This gives the protein CASSQRTSRNEQFF.

This clonotype was observed a few times. A single base separates this from a much larger clone, so it may be a read error. The V gene is TRBV20-1, the J gene TRBJ2-5; the D gene could be TRBD1 or TRBD2 (7 bases each). Germline V gives CDR1 DFQATT, CDR2 SNEGSKA (reference sequence). This CDR3 spans 13 amino acids. The CDR3 loop reads CSASPSGTEAQYF. The CDR3 DNA follows: TGCAGTGCTAGCCCCAGCGGGACAGAGGCCCAGTACTTC.

The chain recombines TRBV12-3 or TRBV12-4 with TRBJ1-2; TRBD1 aligns across 8 bases. This CDR3 has 17 residues. J lost 0 bases, V lost 5 bases, and 11 bases had no gene match. This chain's CDR3 is CASSPVPGQDTNYGYTF. The CDR3 region has the DNA TGTGCCAGCAGTCCCGTCCCGGGACAGGATACTAACTATGGCTACACCTTC.

This chain links TRBV7-6 with TRBJ2-5; 7 bases map to TRBD2. V dropped 5 bases and J dropped 3; count of bases not matched to a gene: 12. Germline CDR1 reads SGHVS; CDR2 reads FNYEAQ. The CDR3 loop spans 16 amino acids. CDR3 amino acids: CASSLTGPSGKETQYF. DNA of the CDR3: TGTGCCAGCAGCCTAACTGGTCCTAGCGGTAAAGAGACCCAGTACTTC.

The J gene is TRBJ2-6, the V gene TRBV14; unclear D gene. CDR1 and CDR2 (germline): SGHDN, FVKESK. Trimming removed 1 base from V and 0 bases from J, with 10 bases in between. This CDR3 spans 17 amino acids. CDR3 sequence reads: CASSQGVRLSGANVLTF. The CDR3, as DNA: TGTGCCAGCAGCCAAGGGGTACGCCTCTCTGGGGCCAACGTCCTGACTTTC.

This clonotype was recorded at least ten times. This chain links TRBV20-1 with TRBJ2-5, with 15 bases that match TRBD2. The CDR3 consists of 19 residues. V shed 5 bases and J 2 bases; nucleotides not matched to a gene: 15. Germline V gene data show CDR1 as DFQATT and CDR2 as SNEGSKA (reference sequence). CDR3 DNA sequence: TGCAGTGCTTCGCTCGGACTAGCGGGAGGGGCGGGCAAGCAAGAGACCCAGTACTTC. Amino acid sequence: CSASLGLAGGAGKQETQYF.

The chain couples TRBV7-9 to TRBJ2-1, with TRBD1 matching over 7 bases. The germline gives CDR1 SEHNR, CDR2 FQNEAQ (reference sequence). V shed 2 bases, J shed 11 bases, and the junction held 6 bases outside the gene matches. The CDR3 sequence is 13 residues long. CDR3 sequence: CASSLSGQRKQFF. CDR3 DNA: TGTGCCAGCAGCTTATCGGGACAGCGAAAGCAGTTCTTC. The whole variable domain, remainder taken from reference TRBV7-9 and TRBJ2-1, is DTGVSQNPRHKITKRGQNVTFRCDPISEHNRLYWYRQTLGQGPEFLTYFQNEAQLEKSRLLSDRFSAERPKGSFSTLEIQRTEQGDSAMYLCASSLSGQRKQFFGPGTRLTVL.

V and J are TRBV6-2 or TRBV6-3 and TRBJ1-1; no clear D. The CDR3 is made up of 12 amino acids. V dropped 7 bases and J dropped 3 bases, with 9 bases sitting between them. Per the germline V gene, CDR1 is MNHEY and CDR2 is SVGEGT. The CDR3 loop is CASKSWDTEAFF. In DNA form, the CDR3 reads TGTGCCAGCAAGTCTTGGGACACTGAAGCTTTCTTT.

This clonotype occurred a few times. The chain uses TRBV20-1 and TRBJ2-1; 8 nucleotides agree with TRBD2. The germline gives CDR1 DFQATT, CDR2 SNEGSKA (reference sequence). This CDR3 has 15 residues. V lost 1 base to trimming and J lost 3 bases; unmatched junction nucleotides: 5. The CDR3 DNA sequence: TGCAGTGCTAGAGCGGGACTAGTAATCTACAATGAGCAGTTCTTC. This codes for CSARAGLVIYNEQFF.

This clonotype was seen more than once but under ten times. The chain recombines TRBV20-1 with TRBJ2-5; D ambiguous. This CDR3 has 15 amino acids. Looked up from germline, CDR1 is DFQATT and CDR2 is SNEGSKA (reference sequence). V lost 0 bases, J lost 5 bases, and 16 bases lay in between. CDR3 residues: CSARDGASVGETQYF. CDR3 in DNA: TGCAGTGCTAGAGATGGCGCCAGCGTGGGGGAGACCCAGTACTTC.